The rows below give T cell receptor beta chains drawn from one sample of a study of T-cell memory formation after mild COVID-19. TCRdb passed the 5' RACE reads through MiXCR, listing each CDR3 protein once. This table has approximately 500,000 distinct CDR3 sequences, 20% to 25% appearing once. Input material: PBMCs or a T cell subset sorted from them (not recorded which). All receptors derive from an adult woman who had mild COVID-19 (a few samples of this study predate the infection). Cell type and time point are not known. CDR3s include the opening cysteine and the closing phenylalanine or tryptophan. D genes are given only for firm matches. A row's size may be missing; if present it is once, few, many or a size class.

TRBV6-6	TRBD2	TRBJ2-3	few	CASSSDSGGADTQYF	TGTGCCAGCAGTAGCGATAGCGGGGGGGCAGATACGCAGTATTTT
TRBV7-3	.	TRBJ2-4	.	CASSFSAGEGIQYF	TGTGCCAGCAGCTTCTCCGCAGGGGAGGGAATTCAGTACTTC
TRBV20-1	.	TRBJ2-7	.	CSATDRSGLYEQYF	TGCAGTGCTACAGACAGGTCAGGGTTATACGAGCAGTACTTC
TRBV6-5	TRBD1	TRBJ1-2	few	CASSLTGASIPNYGYTF	TGTGCCAGCAGTTTGACAGGGGCCTCTATTCCTAACTATGGCTACACCTTC
TRBV12-3/TRBV12-4	TRBD1	TRBJ2-3	few	CASRGTGETDTQYF	TGTGCCAGCAGAGGGACAGGGGAAACAGATACGCAGTATTTT
TRBV3-1	.	TRBJ2-7	.	CASSQGPISSYEQYF	TGTGCCAGCAGCCAAGGACCAATTTCCTCCTACGAGCAGTACTTC
TRBV2	TRBD1	TRBJ2-7	few	CASLGTGASYEQYF	TGTGCCAGCCTCGGGACAGGGGCGTCCTACGAGCAGTACTTC
TRBV20-1	TRBD1	TRBJ1-5	few	CSLETGVGQPQHF	TGCAGTTTGGAGACAGGGGTTGGTCAGCCCCAGCATTTT
TRBV7-9	TRBD1	TRBJ1-2	once	CASSSGGDYGYTF	TGTGCCAGCAGCTCAGGGGGGGACTATGGCTACACCTTC
TRBV12-3/TRBV12-4	.	TRBJ1-3	many	CASTTLQISVGNTIYF	TGTGCCAGCACTACCCTCCAGATATCAGTCGGAAACACCATATATTTT
TRBV9	TRBD2	TRBJ2-3	.	CASSVGSLAGLADTQYF	TGTGCCAGCAGCGTAGGGTCCCTAGCGGGTCTCGCAGATACGCAGTATTTT
TRBV4-3	.	TRBJ1-3	many	CASSQFQGTLNTIYF	TGCGCCAGCAGCCAATTTCAGGGGACGCTCAACACCATATATTTT
TRBV7-9	.	TRBJ2-5	few	CASSPFARETQYF	TGTGCCAGCAGCCCCTTTGCGAGAGAGACCCAGTACTTC
TRBV15	TRBD1	TRBJ2-1	.	CATSRGRQGLRLGAEQFF	TGTGCCACCAGCAGAGGCCGACAGGGGCTAAGACTAGGGGCTGAGCAGTTCTTC
TRBV4-1	TRBD1	TRBJ1-5	.	CASSLTPSTPGTGGSNQPQHF	TGCGCCAGCAGCCTAACCCCCTCCACTCCCGGGACAGGGGGAAGCAATCAGCCCCAGCATTTT
TRBV5-1	.	TRBJ2-7	.	CASSLASTTLEQYF	TGCGCCAGCAGCTTGGCCTCAACCACACTCGAGCAGTACTTC
TRBV12-3/TRBV12-4	TRBD1	TRBJ2-3	few	CASSSYGQADTQYF	TGTGCCAGCAGCTCCTACGGACAGGCAGATACGCAGTATTTT
TRBV5-4	TRBD1	TRBJ1-4	.	CASSMGQINEKLFF	TGTGCCAGCAGCATGGGACAGATTAATGAAAAACTGTTTTTT
TRBV5-1	.	TRBJ2-7	few	CASSLWAGVPAYEQYF	TGCGCCAGCAGCTTGTGGGCGGGTGTACCCGCCTACGAGCAGTACTTC
TRBV15	.	TRBJ2-5	many	CATSRDQGPQETQYF	TGTGCCACCAGCAGAGATCAGGGACCGCAAGAGACCCAGTACTTC
TRBV12-3/TRBV12-4	TRBD1	TRBJ1-6	.	CASSSTGGWSSYNSPLHF	TGTGCCAGCAGTTCTACAGGGGGCTGGAGCTCCTATAATTCACCCCTCCACTTT
TRBV24-1	TRBD2	TRBJ2-1	few	CATSDQRLADLDEQFF	TGTGCCACCAGTGACCAGCGGCTAGCGGATTTAGATGAGCAGTTCTTC
TRBV5-1	TRBD1	TRBJ1-1	few	CASSPPGQGNTEAFF	TGCGCCAGCAGCCCCCCGGGACAGGGGAACACTGAAGCTTTCTTT